Each of the 13 T cell receptor beta chains below was sequenced from the same sample in a study of shared clonotypes between healthy human individuals. Only in-frame clones appear in the TCRdb table, and some are missing; sequencing was by immunoSEQ multiplex PCR. The repertoire includes around 2.1 million clones, around 93% of them detected once, and more than 1.5% sits in the top ten. Only CD45RO-negative cells positively selected for CCR7 counted as naive CD8 cells, so terminally differentiated effector memory CD45RA+ cells were excluded. What was sequenced was naive CD8+ T cells from PBMCs. All receptors derive from a man aged 18-30 years in good health. Some clones in this sample may be carry-over from other donors' samples.

This chain connects TRBV28 to TRBJ2-7; 8 bases fit TRBD1. V gave up 3 bases and J gave up 0 bases; unmatched junction bases: 7. The germline V gene has CDR1 MDHEN and CDR2 SYDVKM. The CDR3 totals 16 residues. The DNA for the CDR3 is TGTGCCAGCAGTTTCCTCGACAGGGGACCCTCCTACGAGCAGTACTTC. Its translation: CASSFLDRGPSYEQYF.

The chain links TRBV6-5 to TRBJ2-4; D is perhaps TRBD1 (5 bases). This CDR3 has 14 residues. V was clipped by 7 bases and J by 7 bases, with 17 bases between them. Germline V gene sequence: CDR1 MNHEY, CDR2 SVGAGI. Here the CDR3 DNA reads TGTGCCAGCACCGGAGACCAGGGTGGGAACATTCAGTACTTC. Translation: CASTGDQGGNIQYF.

The chain combines TRBV28 with TRBJ2-7; possibly TRBD2 for D (6 bases). The CDR3 contains 14 residues. Per germline, CDR1 MDHEN and CDR2 SYDVKM. Trimming removed 7 bases at V and 3 bases at J, with 16 bases between. The DNA for the CDR3 is TGTGCCAGCACCTTCCCGGGCGGGAACTACGAGCAGTACTTC. Its translation is CASTFPGGNYEQYF.

The rearrangement links TRBV7-2 to TRBJ2-7; D ambiguous. Germline values: CDR1 SGHTA, CDR2 FQGNSA. Trimming stripped 2 bases from V and 6 bases from J, with 11 bases between. The CDR3 covers 13 residues. CDR3 in amino acids: CASSLIVTAEQYF. The CDR3 nucleotides are TGTGCCAGCAGCTTAATAGTTACGGCCGAGCAGTACTTC. The full variable domain, with the rest looked up from reference TRBV7-2 and TRBJ2-7, is GAGVSQSPSNKVTEKGKDVELRCDPISGHTALYWYRQSLGQGLEFLIYFQGNSAPDKSGLPSDRFSAERTGGSVSTLTIQRTQQEDSAVYLCASSLIVTAEQYFGPGTRLTVT.

The V gene is TRBV6-5, the J gene TRBJ1-2; the D gene is possibly TRBD1 (6 bases). This CDR3 region has 15 residues. Per the germline V gene, CDR1 is MNHEY and CDR2 is SVGAGI. The CDR3 spells CGKNYPNRVFYGYTF. The CDR3 DNA reads TGTGGCAAAAACTATCCCAACAGGGTATTCTATGGCTACACCTTC.

V gene TRBV6-5 combines with J gene TRBJ2-1; 16 bases are shared with TRBD2. CDR1 and CDR2 (germline): MNHEY, SVGAGI. Trimming took 6 bases from V and 8 from J; bases not matched to a gene: 4. The CDR3 has 15 amino acids. The CDR3 DNA sequence: TGTGCCAGCAGATCCGGGACTAGCGGGAGGGATGAGCAGTTCTTC. It encodes CASRSGTSGRDEQFF.

The chain recombines TRBV27 with TRBJ1-1, with 7 positions matching TRBD1. V trimming: 3 bases; J trimming: 1 base; junction bases outside the gene matches: 8. The CDR3 length is 16 residues. Germline V gives CDR1 MNHEY, CDR2 SMNVEV (reference sequence). The CDR3 sequence: CASSFGAGTENTEAFF. DNA of the CDR3: TGTGCCAGCAGTTTCGGTGCGGGGACAGAGAACACTGAAGCTTTCTTT.

This chain links TRBV27 with TRBJ2-7; D unresolved. The CDR3 covers 14 residues. In germline, CDR1 is MNHEY, CDR2 SMNVEV (reference sequence). The ends were cut back, 5 bases at V and 7 bases at J, with 18 bases in the middle. The CDR3 nucleotides read TGTGCCAGCAGTAGTGGGTCCCCCCAAGCAGAGCAGTACTTC. Amino acids: CASSSGSPQAEQYF.

This chain connects TRBV19 to TRBJ2-7, with a possible D match to TRBD2 (6 bases). The length of the CDR3 is 13 residues. V was pared by 5 bases and J by 5 bases, with 13 bases between. CDR1 LNHDA and CDR2 SQIVND come from the germline V gene (reference sequence). Here the CDR3 reads CASSDRAGHEQYF. DNA for the CDR3: TGTGCCAGTAGTGACCGAGCGGGCCACGAGCAGTACTTC.

This rearrangement joins TRBV19 to TRBJ1-1, with D hard to call. Germline V gene data show CDR1 as LNHDA and CDR2 as SQIVND (reference sequence). The CDR3 consists of 14 residues. V was trimmed by 4 bases and J by 3 bases, leaving 12 bases between them. The CDR3 sequence is CASSTGRGDTEAFF. CDR3 sequence (DNA): TGTGCCAGTAGTACCGGTCGGGGTGACACTGAAGCTTTCTTT. Full variable domain (missing parts from reference TRBV19 and TRBJ1-1): DGGITQSPKYLFRKEGQNVTLSCEQNLNHDAMYWYRQDPGQGLRLIYYSQIVNDFQKGDIAEGYSVSREKKESFPLTVTSAQKNPTAFYLCASSTGRGDTEAFFGQGTRLTVV.

This chain links TRBV14 with TRBJ1-2; 9 positions agree with TRBD1. With V trimmed by 1 base and J by 6 bases, 6 bases remained unmatched. The CDR3 spans 15 residues. Germline assignment: CDR1 SGHDN and CDR2 FVKESK. The chain's CDR3 is CASSQGRTGVHGYTF. CDR3 bases: TGTGCCAGCAGCCAAGGACGGACAGGGGTTCATGGCTACACCTTC. Looking up the rest from reference TRBV14 and TRBJ1-2 gives the full variable domain: EAGVTQFPSHSVIEKGQTVTLRCDPISGHDNLYWYRRVMGKEIKFLLHFVKESKQDESGMPNNRFLAERTGGTYSTLKVQPAELEDSGVYFCASSQGRTGVHGYTFGSGTRLTVV.

This chain uses TRBV4-1 with TRBJ2-1; 8 bases align to TRBD2. This CDR3 contains 16 residues. The V and J ends lost 2 bases and 5 bases, in that order; junction bases with no gene match: 8. CDR1 and CDR2 from the germline V gene are MGHRA and YSYEKL. The CDR3 DNA follows: TGCGCCAGCAGCCAACCCCGGGAGGGCCTGAACAATGAGCAGTTCTTC. Its translation: CASSQPREGLNNEQFF.

The chain has TRBV5-1 and TRBJ1-1; 10 bases align to TRBD1. In germline, CDR1 is SGHRS, CDR2 YFSETQ. With V trimmed by 4 bases and J by 10 bases, 4 bases remained unmatched. The CDR3 totals 12 residues. CDR3 bases: TGCGCCAGCAGCCCAGGACAGGGGGGAGCTTTCTTT. This codes for CASSPGQGGAFF.